These 10 T cell receptor beta chains share one sample of origin, sequenced in a study of T cell repertoires in cytomegalovirus infection (dated by TCRdb to the late 2010s). Sequencing relied on an Illumina HiSeq 1500. TCRdb trimmed public reads at Q25 via fastp, called clones via MiXCR and kept in-frame beta chains. For every CDR3 protein sequence, its rows merge into one entry that carries the most common genes and DNA. Within this sample are under 95,000 distinct CDR3 sequences, with under 5% of them counted one time only. Roughly a fifth of the sample rests with the top ten. The specimen sequenced was PBMCs. All receptors derive from a human donor in good health (CMV status not recorded). Some clones in this sample may be carry-over from other donors' samples.

This clonotype occurred many times. V usage is TRBV20-1 and J usage is TRBJ2-7; the match to TRBD2 covers 7 bases. The length of the CDR3 is 14 residues. Germline values: CDR1 DFQATT, CDR2 SNEGSKA (reference sequence). V dropped 6 bases and J dropped 3; count of bases not matched to a gene: 11. The DNA of the CDR3 is TGCAGTGCCCGCAGCGGGACCTTCGGCTACGAGCAGTACTTC. It codes for CSARSGTFGYEQYF.

This clonotype was recorded at least ten times. The rearrangement links TRBV7-8 to TRBJ1-2, with 7 positions matching TRBD1. The V and J ends lost 5 bases and 2 bases, in that order; junction bases with no gene match: 8. In germline, CDR1 is SGHVS, CDR2 FQNEAQ. This CDR3 is built from 15 residues. Here the CDR3 DNA reads TGTGCCAGCAGCCGCACGGGACAGATGAACTATGGCTACACCTTC. This translates into CASSRTGQMNYGYTF.

At least ten counts were recorded for this clonotype. The J gene is TRBJ2-1, the V gene TRBV7-2; 10 bases fit TRBD2. Germline assignment: CDR1 SGHTA and CDR2 FQGNSA. The V segment lost 3 bases and the J segment 9 bases; nucleotides outside the gene matches: 8. The CDR3 has 15 amino acids. The CDR3 loop is CASSFSTSGNGEQFF. CDR3 DNA sequence: TGTGCCAGCAGCTTCAGTACTAGCGGGAACGGTGAGCAGTTCTTC.

This clonotype was seen more than once but under ten times. The CDR3 DNA is TGTGCCAGCAGCCCAAGTCGCACAGATACGCAGTATTTT. Translation gives CASSPSRTDTQYF. V and J are TRBV7-3 and TRBJ2-3; unclear D gene. The length of the CDR3 is 13 residues. The V and J ends lost 5 bases and 1 base respectively, with 7 bases between them. Per the germline V gene, CDR1 is SGHTA and CDR2 is FQGTGA. The full variable domain, rest sourced from reference TRBV7-3 and TRBJ2-3, is GAGVSQTPSNKVTEKGKYVELRCDPISGHTALYWYRQSLGQGPEFLIYFQGTGAADDSGLPNDRFFAVRPEGSVSTLKIQRTERGDSAVYLCASSPSRTDTQYFGPGTRLTVL.

This clonotype was detected ten times or more. The V and J genes are TRBV11-3 and TRBJ2-3, with 14 nucleotides matching TRBD2. J gave up 6 bases and V 4 bases, and 6 bases lay outside the gene matches. CDR1 and CDR2 (germline): SGHNT, YENEEA. The CDR3 sequence is 16 residues long. DNA of the CDR3: TGTGCCAGCAGCTCTCGGACTAGCGGGAGGTCTGATACGCAGTATTTT. Translating gives CASSSRTSGRSDTQYF.

This clonotype was seen ten or more times. The chain links TRBV4-3 to TRBJ1-1, with 7 bases aligning to TRBD1. Germline V CDR1 and CDR2: LGHNA, YSLEER. CDR3 length: 14 amino acids. The V gene end was trimmed by 3 bases and the J gene end by 11 bases; junction bases not matched to a gene: 12. The CDR3 DNA is TGCGCCAGCAGCCAGAAAAGGGGGCCGGGGAGGGCTTTCTTT. Translation gives CASSQKRGPGRAFF.

This clonotype was observed at least ten times. The V gene is TRBV7-9, the J gene TRBJ2-1, with D uncertain. The CDR3 covers 15 residues. The germline CDR1 and CDR2 sequences are SEHNR and FQNEAQ (reference sequence). Deletions cut 1 base from V and 6 bases from J, with 13 bases between. The CDR3 sequence is CASSLDGPLGNEQFF. CDR3 DNA: TGTGCCAGCAGCTTAGACGGACCCTTAGGCAATGAGCAGTTCTTC. Filled out from reference TRBV7-9 and TRBJ2-1, the complete variable domain reads DTGVSQNPRHKITKRGQNVTFRCDPISEHNRLYWYRQTLGQGPEFLTYFQNEAQLEKSRLLSDRFSAERPKGSFSTLEIQRTEQGDSAMYLCASSLDGPLGNEQFFGPGTRLTVL.

This clonotype was recorded at least ten times. CDR3 coding DNA: TGTGCCAGCAGTCCCGATATGAACACTGAAGCTTTCTTT. This codes for CASSPDMNTEAFF. V usage is TRBV28 and J usage is TRBJ1-1, with D unresolved. Trimming took 5 bases from V and 0 from J, leaving 7 bases between them. Per the germline V gene, CDR1 is MDHEN and CDR2 is SYDVKM. The CDR3 runs 13 residues.

In its sample, this clonotype was seen many times. The chain couples TRBV7-2 to TRBJ2-7; TRBD1 agrees at 8 bases. Per the germline V gene, CDR1 is SGHTA and CDR2 is FQGNSA. Germline trimming cut 5 bases from V and 2 bases from J; bases unmatched to any gene: 17. The CDR3 consists of 18 residues. CDR3: CASSTLGGGQGSPYEQYF. DNA of the CDR3: TGTGCCAGCAGCACGCTTGGGGGCGGACAGGGATCTCCCTACGAGCAGTACTTC.

This clonotype has ten or more counts. The chain joins TRBV7-2 to TRBJ2-1, with TRBD2 matching over 12 bases. V was clipped by 3 bases and J by 2 bases; unmatched bases: 2. The CDR3 spans 16 residues. Germline CDR1 reads SGHTA; CDR2 reads FQGNSA. CDR3 sequence (DNA): TGTGCCAGCAGCTTCTCTAGCGGGGGGGCCTACAATGAGCAGTTCTTC. Protein sequence: CASSFSSGGAYNEQFF.